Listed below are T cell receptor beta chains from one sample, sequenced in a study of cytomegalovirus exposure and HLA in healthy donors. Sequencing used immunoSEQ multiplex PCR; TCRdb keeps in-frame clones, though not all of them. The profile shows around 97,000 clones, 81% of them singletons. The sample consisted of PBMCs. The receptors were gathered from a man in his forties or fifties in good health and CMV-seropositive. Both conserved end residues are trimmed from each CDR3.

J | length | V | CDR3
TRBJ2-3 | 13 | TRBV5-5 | ASSSTGLVSDTQY
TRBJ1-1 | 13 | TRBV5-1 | ASSLGGTMNTEAF
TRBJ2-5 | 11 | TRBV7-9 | ASSRGGFETQY
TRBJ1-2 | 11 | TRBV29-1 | SVVREKNYGYT
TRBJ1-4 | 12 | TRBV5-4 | ASRRQGGNEKLF
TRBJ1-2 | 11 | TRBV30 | AWRHSYTDGYT
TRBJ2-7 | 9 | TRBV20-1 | SARASGEQY
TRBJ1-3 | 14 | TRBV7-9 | ASRAANSFPGNTIY
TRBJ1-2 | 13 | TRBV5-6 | ASSSQGNLFYGYT
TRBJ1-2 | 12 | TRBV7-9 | ASSSEVRGYGYT
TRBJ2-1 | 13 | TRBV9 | ASSGQGAMNNEQF
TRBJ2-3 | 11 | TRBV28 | ASSLQGPDTQY
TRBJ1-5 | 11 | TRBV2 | ASRGQYNQPQH
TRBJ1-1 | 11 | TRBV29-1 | SVDKPVNTEAF
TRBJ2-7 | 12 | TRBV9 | ASSVRASGGEQY
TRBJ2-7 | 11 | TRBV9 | ASSVGLGYEQY
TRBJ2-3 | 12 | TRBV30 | AWSRGGFTDTQY
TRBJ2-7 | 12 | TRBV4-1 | ASSQGLASYEQY
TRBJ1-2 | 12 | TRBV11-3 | ASSSSQGHYGYT
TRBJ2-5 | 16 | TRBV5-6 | ASSPRDRPRGYQETQY
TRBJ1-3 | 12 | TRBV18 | ASSPGRAGNTIY
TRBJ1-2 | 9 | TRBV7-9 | ASAQNYGYT